The following is a TCR beta chain sequence with its context. The V and J ends lost 7 bases and 1 base respectively, with 11 bases between them. CDR1 and CDR2 from the germline V gene are MNHEY and SVGAGI. The CDR3 sequence is 15 residues long. The data belong to a study of blood T cell repertoires in COVID-19. Study-wide context: Nucleic acid was either cDNA or gDNA, and it came from T cells, B-cell-depleted T cells, or PBMCs.

TCRdb's copy holds only in-frame clones and misses some; the assay was immunoSEQ multiplex PCR. The data hold around 140,000 clones, with just over 85% observed a single time. Material for sequencing was peripheral blood. This receptor was identified in a woman between 55 and 75 years old with acute or convalescent COVID-19. The V gene is TRBV6-5, the J gene TRBJ1-6, with D possibly matching TRBD1 (6 bases). The DNA for the CDR3 is TGTGCCAGCACCCGGGGGGCTTCCTATAATTCACCCCTCCACTTT. This translates into CASTRGASYNSPLHF.